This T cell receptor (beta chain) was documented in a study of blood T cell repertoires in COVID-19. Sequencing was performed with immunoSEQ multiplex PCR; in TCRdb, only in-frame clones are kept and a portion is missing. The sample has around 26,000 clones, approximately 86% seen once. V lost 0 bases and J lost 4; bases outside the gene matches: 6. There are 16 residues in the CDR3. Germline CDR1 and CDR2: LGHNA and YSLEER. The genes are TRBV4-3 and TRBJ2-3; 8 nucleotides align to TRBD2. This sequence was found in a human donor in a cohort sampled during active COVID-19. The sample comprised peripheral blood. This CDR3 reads CASSQDAGGSSDTQYF. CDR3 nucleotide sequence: TGCGCCAGCAGCCAAGATGCGGGGGGCTCTTCAGATACGCAGTATTTT.